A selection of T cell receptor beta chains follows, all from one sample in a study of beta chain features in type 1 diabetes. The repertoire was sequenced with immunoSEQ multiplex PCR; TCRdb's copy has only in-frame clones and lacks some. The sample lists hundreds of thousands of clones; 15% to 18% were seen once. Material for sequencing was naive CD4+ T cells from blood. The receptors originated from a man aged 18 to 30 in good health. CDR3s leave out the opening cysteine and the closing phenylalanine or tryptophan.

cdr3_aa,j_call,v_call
ASSLDSSTDTQY,TRBJ2-3,TRBV7-2
ASKDRSNQPQH,TRBJ1-5,TRBV6-1
SARGQETQY,TRBJ2-5,TRBV20-1
ASSVIPRESTGELF,TRBJ2-2,TRBV5-1
ASSYPGRTEAF,TRBJ1-1,TRBV6-5
AWSPLAGVEQY,TRBJ2-7,TRBV30
ASSFVYNEQF,TRBJ2-1,TRBV28
ASSRDRGEQY,TRBJ2-7,TRBV7-7
ASSIASEKNEQF,TRBJ2-1,TRBV19
ASSLSYEQY,TRBJ2-7,TRBV14
ASSLPGTPEAF,TRBJ1-1,TRBV7-9
AWSSGGSIYEQY,-,TRBV30
ASSQPEGIGEKLF,TRBJ1-4,TRBV4-1
ASSLSRPNYGYT,TRBJ1-2,TRBV7-2
ASSQPGETQY,TRBJ2-5,TRBV18
ASSTRAGNGYT,TRBJ1-2,TRBV7-9
ASSQVGSNQPQH,TRBJ1-5,TRBV4-2
ASGSRTYYEQY,TRBJ2-7,TRBV7-2
ASSQVGGPLDSPLH,TRBJ1-6,TRBV4-3
ASTTAGVTTNEKLF,TRBJ1-4,TRBV28
ASSSAYEQY,TRBJ2-7,TRBV6-5